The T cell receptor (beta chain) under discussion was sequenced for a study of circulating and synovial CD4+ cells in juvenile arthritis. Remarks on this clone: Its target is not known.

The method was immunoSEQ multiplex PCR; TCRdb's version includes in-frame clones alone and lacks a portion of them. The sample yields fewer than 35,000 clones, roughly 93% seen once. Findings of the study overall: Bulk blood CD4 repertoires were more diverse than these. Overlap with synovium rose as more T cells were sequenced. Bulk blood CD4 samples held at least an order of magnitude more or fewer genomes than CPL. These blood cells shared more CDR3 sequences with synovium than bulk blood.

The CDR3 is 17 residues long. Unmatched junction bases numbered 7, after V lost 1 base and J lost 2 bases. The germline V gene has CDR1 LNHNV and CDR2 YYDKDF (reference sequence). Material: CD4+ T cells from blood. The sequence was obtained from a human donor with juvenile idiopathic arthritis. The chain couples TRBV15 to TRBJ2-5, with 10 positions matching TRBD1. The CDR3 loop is CATSRGTGGKIQETQYF. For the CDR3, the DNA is TGTGCCACCAGCAGAGGGACAGGGGGAAAGATACAAGAGACCCAGTACTTC.